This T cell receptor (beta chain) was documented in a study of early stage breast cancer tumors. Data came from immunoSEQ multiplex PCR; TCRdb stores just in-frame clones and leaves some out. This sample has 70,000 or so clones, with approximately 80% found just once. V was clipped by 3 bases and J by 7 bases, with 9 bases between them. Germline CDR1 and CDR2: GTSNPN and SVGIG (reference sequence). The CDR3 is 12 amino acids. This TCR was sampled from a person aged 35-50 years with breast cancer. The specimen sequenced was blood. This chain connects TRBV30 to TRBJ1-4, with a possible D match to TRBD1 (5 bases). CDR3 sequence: CAWRGTTEKLFF. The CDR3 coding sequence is TGTGCCTGGAGGGGGACGACTGAAAAACTGTTTTTT.